Listed here are 10 T cell receptor beta chains from one sample, sequenced in a study of breast tumors, draining lymph nodes, adjacent tissues. Samples came from axillary lymph nodes draining the breast cancer. MiXCR, applied by TCRdb to the multiplex PCR reads, yields one record per CDR3 protein. The profile shows some 250,000 distinct CDR3 sequences, less than 40% of them singletons. The sequenced sample consisted of axillary lymph node tissue. These TCRs come from a female donor with breast cancer. Some clones in this sample may be carry-over from other donors' samples.

The V call is TRBV4-3, the J call TRBJ1-2; 9 positions agree with TRBD1. CDR1 and CDR2 from the germline V gene are LGHNA and YSLEER. This CDR3 has 15 amino acids. V shed 5 bases, J shed 7 bases, and the junction held 11 bases outside the gene matches. DNA of the CDR3: TGCGCCAGCAGCGACAGACGGGACAGGGAGGGTGGCTACACCTTC. Protein: CASSDRRDREGGYTF.

The chain uses TRBV20-1 and TRBJ2-2; D unresolved. CDR1 is DFQATT, CDR2 SNEGSKA, per germline (reference sequence). CDR3 length: 15 residues. V was clipped by 6 bases and J by 0 bases, with 14 bases between them. CDR3 sequence: CSASSPPANTGELFF. CDR3 bases: TGCAGTGCCAGCTCACCACCCGCGAACACCGGGGAGCTGTTTTTT.

The rearrangement links TRBV7-6 to TRBJ1-5, with no clear D. The end of the DNA fits TRBJ2-3 better, so the J call may be wrong. Germline V gene sequence: CDR1 SGHVS, CDR2 FNYEAQ. The CDR3 runs to 14 residues. CDR3: CASSLRPPRDTQYF. CDR3 sequence (DNA): TGTGCCAGCAGCTTAAGGCCTCCCAGGGATACGCAGTATTTT.

J is TRBJ2-3 and V is TRBV20-1, with D perhaps TRBD1 (6 bases). Germline assignment: CDR1 DFQATT and CDR2 SNEGSKA (reference sequence). The CDR3 contains 13 residues. Trimming removed 6 bases from V and 11 bases from J, with 21 bases in between. CDR3 amino acids: CSARGLSYNEQYF. The CDR3 nucleotides read TGCAGTGCCAGGGGTCTTTCCTACAATGAGCAGTATTTT.

This clonotype has only a few counts. This chain links TRBV28 with TRBJ2-1, with 10 nucleotides matching TRBD2. This CDR3 is 16 amino acids long. The germline gives CDR1 MDHEN, CDR2 SYDVKM. V trimming: 6 bases; J trimming: 3 bases; junction bases outside the gene matches: 8. The CDR3 loop reads CASSRGGTSVYNEQFF. CDR3 nucleotide sequence: TGTGCCAGCAGCCGAGGGGGGACTAGCGTCTACAATGAGCAGTTCTTC. The full variable domain, with the rest looked up from reference TRBV28 and TRBJ2-1, is DVKVTQSSRYLVKRTGEKVFLECVQDMDHENMFWYRQDPGLGLRLIYFSYDVKMKEKGDIPEGYSVSREKKERFSLILESASTNQTSMYLCASSRGGTSVYNEQFFGPGTRLTVL.

This clonotype was observed many times. V is TRBV20-1 and J is TRBJ2-1; weak D call: TRBD2 (6 bases). CDR1 and CDR2 from the germline V gene are DFQATT and SNEGSKA (reference sequence). Trimming shortened V by 6 bases and J by 5 bases, and 17 bases separated the two germline ends. CDR3 length equals 14 residues. CDR3 nucleotides: TGCAGTGCACCCTTGCGGGGCAGGGACAATGAGCAGTTCTTC. Protein sequence: CSAPLRGRDNEQFF.

The chain couples TRBV7-8 to TRBJ2-6; 7 nucleotides line up with TRBD1. Germline V gene sequence: CDR1 SGHVS, CDR2 FQNEAQ. V dropped 5 bases and J dropped 3; count of bases not matched to a gene: 13. The CDR3 contains 18 residues. The CDR3 loop reads CASSPLAGGTGGANVLTF. The CDR3, as DNA: TGTGCCAGCAGCCCGTTAGCAGGGGGTACGGGTGGGGCCAACGTCCTGACTTTC.

There are many counts of this clonotype. J is TRBJ1-2 and V is TRBV7-2, with 11 bases that match TRBD1. V lost 6 bases and J lost 4; bases outside the gene matches: 7. Germline V gene sequence: CDR1 SGHTA, CDR2 FQGNSA. This CDR3 region has 15 residues. In DNA form, the CDR3 reads TGTGCCAGCAGAAGGACAGGGGGCGGGAGCTATGGCTACACCTTC. Its translation is CASRRTGGGSYGYTF.

This clonotype showed up many times. The chain links TRBV20-1 to TRBJ2-1; TRBD2 matches 10 bases. With V trimmed by 1 base and J by 9 bases, 6 bases remained unmatched. Germline assignment: CDR1 DFQATT and CDR2 SNEGSKA (reference sequence). This CDR3 is 14 amino acids long. The CDR3 is CSARGAGGPSEQFF. CDR3 coding DNA: TGCAGTGCTAGAGGAGCGGGAGGGCCTAGTGAGCAGTTCTTC.

A note on this clonotype: One base away lies a much larger clone, so this may be a sequencing read error. The V gene is TRBV2, the J gene TRBJ1-5; 11 bases line up with TRBD1. The CDR3 spans 18 residues. The V gene's germline CDR1 is SNHLY and CDR2 FYNNEI. The CDR3 nucleotides are TGTGCCAGCAGTGGGGCCGGGACAGGGGGGACGAGCAATCAGCCCCACCATTTT. Translation gives CASSGAGTGGTSNQPHHF.